Below are 14 T cell receptor beta chains sequenced from a single sample in a study of T cell responses to AZD1222 COVID-19 vaccine. Only in-frame clones appear in the TCRdb table, and some are missing; sequencing was by immunoSEQ multiplex PCR. The sample has 90,000 to 100,000 clones; less than 85% are singletons. The sequencing used peripheral blood, collected 28 days after the second AZD1222 dose. All receptors come from an adult who received the AZD1222 COVID-19 vaccine.

This chain uses TRBV5-5 with TRBJ1-5; TRBD1 agrees at 9 bases. The length of the CDR3 is 16 residues. V shed 4 bases and J 0 bases; nucleotides not matched to a gene: 5. Germline V gene sequence: CDR1 SGHKS, CDR2 YYEKEE (reference sequence). This chain's CDR3 is CASSGRDRVSNQPQHF. For the CDR3, the DNA is TGTGCCAGCAGCGGCCGGGACAGGGTTAGCAATCAGCCCCAGCATTTT.

The chain combines TRBV29-1 with TRBJ2-7, with 10 positions matching TRBD2. V was clipped by 7 bases and J by 4 bases; unmatched bases: 7. Germline V gene lookup returns CDR1 SQVTM and CDR2 ANQGSEA. This CDR3 has 13 amino acids. CDR3 sequence reads: CSASLTSGYEQYF. DNA of the CDR3: TGCAGCGCAAGCCTGACTAGCGGGTACGAGCAGTACTTC.

This sequence joins TRBV10-2 and TRBJ2-1, with 9 bases that match TRBD1. V was clipped by 7 bases and J by 6 bases; unmatched bases: 7. The CDR3 extends over 14 amino acids. Germline V gene lookup returns CDR1 WSHSY and CDR2 SAAADI. The CDR3 loop reads CASNGQGRGNEQFF. The CDR3 DNA follows: TGCGCCAGCAACGGACAGGGGAGGGGCAATGAGCAGTTCTTC.

J is TRBJ1-2 and V is TRBV7-9; D gene ambiguous. The V gene's germline CDR1 is SEHNR and CDR2 FQNEAQ (reference sequence). This CDR3 region has 15 residues. The V end lost 1 base, the J end lost 4 bases, and 13 bases lay between the germline ends. The CDR3 sequence is CASSLGLAGSYGYTF. CDR3 nucleotides: TGTGCCAGCAGCTTAGGGCTCGCGGGGAGCTATGGCTACACCTTC.

The J gene is TRBJ2-3, the V gene TRBV21-1; the table names TRBD2, a call not compared with the DNA. TRBV21-1 is listed as a pseudogene. CDR3 size: 18 residues. The chain's CDR3 is CASSNPTSGGEFTDTQYF. Here the CDR3 DNA reads TGTGCCAGCAGCAATCCAACTAGCGGGGGCGAATTCACAGATACGCAGTATTTT.

The rearrangement links TRBV10-2 to TRBJ2-5; D is possibly TRBD2 (7 bases). The CDR3 is 16 amino acids. CDR1 is WSHSY and CDR2 is SAAADI in the germline V gene. V shed 0 bases and J shed 1 base, with 12 bases lying between them. CDR3 in amino acids: CASSESGGGLQETQYF. CDR3 bases: TGCGCCAGCAGTGAGTCAGGGGGGGGGCTCCAAGAGACCCAGTACTTC.

The CDR3 DNA follows: TGTGCCAGTAGTATCACAGCGGGAGGTTCAGCAGAGACCCAGTACTTC. Amino acids: CASSITAGGSAETQYF. The rearrangement uses TRBV19 and TRBJ2-5; 9 nucleotides align to TRBD2. CDR3 length equals 16 residues. The trim removed 3 bases at V and 4 bases at J, leaving 9 bases unmatched. Germline V gene data show CDR1 as LNHDA and CDR2 as SQIVND (reference sequence).

The chain has TRBV30 and TRBJ2-5, with D hard to call. Germline lookup yields CDR1 GTSNPN and CDR2 SVGIG (reference sequence). V lost 0 bases and J lost 5, with 1 base in between. The CDR3 is 10 residues long. The DNA for the CDR3 is TGTGCCTGGAGTGTCGAGACCCAGTACTTC. Translation: CAWSVETQYF.

The chain joins TRBV7-2 to TRBJ2-7; TRBD1 agrees at 10 bases. This CDR3 contains 13 residues. V shed 6 bases and J 4 bases; nucleotides not matched to a gene: 3. Germline assignment: CDR1 SGHTA and CDR2 FQGNSA. The CDR3 loop reads CASRRTGGYEQYF. The CDR3 region has the DNA TGTGCCAGCAGACGGACAGGGGGGTACGAGCAGTACTTC.

This chain links TRBV14 with TRBJ1-3; the D is unclear. Germline lookup yields CDR1 SGHDN and CDR2 FVKESK. Trimming cost V 1 base and J 8 bases, with 3 bases left between them. The CDR3 runs to 11 residues. This CDR3 is CASSQVHTIYF. Written as DNA, the CDR3 is TGTGCCAGCAGCCAAGTCCACACCATATATTTT.

V is TRBV10-3 and J is TRBJ2-1; 8 nucleotides match TRBD1. The CDR3 is made up of 15 amino acids. With V trimmed by 0 bases and J by 9 bases, 7 bases remained unmatched. The germline gives CDR1 ENHRY, CDR2 SYGVKD. In DNA, the CDR3 is TGTGCCATCAGTGAGTCGGCAGGGGGCAATGGTGAGCAGTTCTTC. Protein product: CAISESAGGNGEQFF.

The chain has TRBV19 and TRBJ2-3; TRBD2 matches at 10 bases. The junction had 3 bases not matched to a gene; V was cut back by 6 bases and J by 3 bases. Germline assignment: CDR1 LNHDA and CDR2 SQIVND (reference sequence). This CDR3 region has 14 residues. The CDR3 reads CASSPSGSTDTQYF. As DNA, the CDR3 is TGTGCCAGTAGCCCTAGCGGGAGTACAGATACGCAGTATTTT.

V usage is TRBV10-1 and J usage is TRBJ2-7, with 7 nucleotides matching TRBD1. CDR1 and CDR2 from the germline V gene are WNHNN and SYGVQD (reference sequence). Trimming at V came to 2 bases and at J to 7 bases, leaving 11 bases not matched to a gene. The CDR3 runs to 15 residues. Here the CDR3 reads CASSERTGAVGEQYF. The DNA for the CDR3 is TGCGCCAGCAGTGAGAGGACAGGCGCAGTTGGGGAGCAGTACTTC.

The V call is TRBV13, the J call TRBJ1-2, with a weak D call TRBD1 (5 bases). This CDR3 region has 15 residues. The germline V gene encodes CDR1 PRHDT and CDR2 FYEKMQ (reference sequence). V lost 1 base, J lost 2 bases, and 11 bases lay in between. CDR3 region: CASSLAGTANYGYTF. DNA for the CDR3: TGTGCCAGCAGCTTAGCCGGGACGGCGAACTATGGCTACACCTTC.